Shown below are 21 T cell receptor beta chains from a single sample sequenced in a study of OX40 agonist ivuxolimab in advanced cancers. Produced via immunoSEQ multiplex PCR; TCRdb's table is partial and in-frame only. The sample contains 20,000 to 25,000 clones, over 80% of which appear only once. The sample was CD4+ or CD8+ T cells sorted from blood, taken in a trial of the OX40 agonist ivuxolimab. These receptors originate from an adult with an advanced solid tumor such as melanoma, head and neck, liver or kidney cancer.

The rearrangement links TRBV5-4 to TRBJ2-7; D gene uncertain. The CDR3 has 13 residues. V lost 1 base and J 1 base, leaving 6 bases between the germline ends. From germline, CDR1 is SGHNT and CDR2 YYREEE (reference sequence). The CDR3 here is CASSLMGSYEQYF. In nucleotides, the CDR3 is TGTGCCAGCAGCTTGATGGGTTCCTACGAGCAGTACTTC.

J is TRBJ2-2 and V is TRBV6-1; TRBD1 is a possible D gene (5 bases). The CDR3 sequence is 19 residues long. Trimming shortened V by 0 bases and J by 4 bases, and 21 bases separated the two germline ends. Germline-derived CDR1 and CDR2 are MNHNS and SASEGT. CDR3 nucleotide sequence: TGTGCCAGCAGTGAAGCCACAGGCGGATCCATGGGCACCACCGGGGAGCTGTTTTTT. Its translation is CASSEATGGSMGTTGELFF.

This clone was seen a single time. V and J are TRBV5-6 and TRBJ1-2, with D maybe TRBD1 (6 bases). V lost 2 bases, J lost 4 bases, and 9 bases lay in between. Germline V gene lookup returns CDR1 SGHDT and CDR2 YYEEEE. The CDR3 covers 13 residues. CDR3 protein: CASSFEGGYGYTF. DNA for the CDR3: TGTGCCAGCAGCTTTGAGGGGGGCTATGGCTACACCTTC.

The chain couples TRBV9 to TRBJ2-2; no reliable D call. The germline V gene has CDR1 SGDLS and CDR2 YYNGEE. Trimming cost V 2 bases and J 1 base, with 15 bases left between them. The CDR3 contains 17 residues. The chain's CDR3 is CASSVSPSAKNTGELFF. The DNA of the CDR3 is TGTGCCAGCAGCGTGAGTCCCTCAGCTAAGAACACCGGGGAGCTGTTTTTT.

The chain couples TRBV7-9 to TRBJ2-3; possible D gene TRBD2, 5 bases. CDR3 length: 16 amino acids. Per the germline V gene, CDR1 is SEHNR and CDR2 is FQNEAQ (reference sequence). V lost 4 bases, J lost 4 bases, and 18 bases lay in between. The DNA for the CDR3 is TGTGCCAGCAGCTGGACTGACGCCTTATGGGCAGATACGCAGTATTTT. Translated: CASSWTDALWADTQYF.

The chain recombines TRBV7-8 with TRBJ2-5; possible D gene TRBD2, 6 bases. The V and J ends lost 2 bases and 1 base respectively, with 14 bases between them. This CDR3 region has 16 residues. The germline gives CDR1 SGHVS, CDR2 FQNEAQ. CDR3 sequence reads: CASSLSWGEFQETQYF. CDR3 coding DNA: TGTGCCAGCAGCTTAAGCTGGGGGGAGTTCCAAGAGACCCAGTACTTC. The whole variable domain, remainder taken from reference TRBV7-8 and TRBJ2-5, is GAGVSQSPRYKVAKRGQDVALRCDPISGHVSLFWYQQALGQGPEFLTYFQNEAQLDKSGLPSDRFFAERPEGSVSTLKIQRTQQEDSAVYLCASSLSWGEFQETQYFGPGTRLLVL.

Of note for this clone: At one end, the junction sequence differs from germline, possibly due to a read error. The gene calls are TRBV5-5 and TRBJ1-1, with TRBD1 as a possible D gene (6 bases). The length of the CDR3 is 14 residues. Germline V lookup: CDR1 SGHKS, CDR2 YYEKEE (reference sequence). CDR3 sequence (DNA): TGTGCCAGCACCTTGGGGGCCGTGAACACTGAAGCTTTCTTT. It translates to CASTLGAVNTEAFF.

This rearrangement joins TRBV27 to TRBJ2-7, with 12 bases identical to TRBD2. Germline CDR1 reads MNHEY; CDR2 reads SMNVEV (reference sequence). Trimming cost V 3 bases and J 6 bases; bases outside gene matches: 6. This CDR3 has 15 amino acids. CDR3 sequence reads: CASSLATSGSSEQYF. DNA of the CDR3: TGTGCCAGCAGTTTGGCGACTAGCGGGAGTTCCGAGCAGTACTTC.

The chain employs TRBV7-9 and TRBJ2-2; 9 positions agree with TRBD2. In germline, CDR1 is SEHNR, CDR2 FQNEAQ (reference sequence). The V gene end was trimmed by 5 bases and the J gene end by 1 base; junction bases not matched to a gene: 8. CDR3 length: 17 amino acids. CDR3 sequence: CASSPEAGGLNTGELFF. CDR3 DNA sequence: TGTGCCAGCAGCCCCGAGGCGGGAGGGTTGAACACCGGGGAGCTGTTTTTT.

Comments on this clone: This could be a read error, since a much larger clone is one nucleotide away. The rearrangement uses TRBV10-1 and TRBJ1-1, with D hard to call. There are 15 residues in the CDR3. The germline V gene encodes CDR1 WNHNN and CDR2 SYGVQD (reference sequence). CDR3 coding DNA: TGCGCCAGCAGTGAGTCCCCAGTTATGAACGCTGAAGCTTTCTTT. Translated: CASSESPVMNAEAFF.

Written as DNA, the CDR3 is TGTGCCAGCAGCTTTCCCTACGAGCAGTACTTC. Amino acid sequence: CASSFPYEQYF. The chain has TRBV5-8 and TRBJ2-7, with D uncertain. The CDR3 is 11 residues long. Germline loops: CDR1 SGHTS, CDR2 YDEGEE. The V and J ends lost 2 bases and 2 bases respectively, with 2 bases between them.

CDR3 DNA sequence: TGTGCCAGCAGCGTTCCAGGGGCAGGAAGAACTGAAGCTTTCTTT. Amino acids: CASSVPGAGRTEAFF. The rearrangement uses TRBV9 and TRBJ1-1; the D gene is possibly TRBD1 (6 bases). The CDR3 is 15 amino acids. Trimming took off 2 bases at V and 5 bases at J, with 16 bases between the two ends. Germline V CDR1 and CDR2: SGDLS, YYNGEE. Complete variable domain (other parts from reference TRBV9 and TRBJ1-1): DSGVTQTPKHLITATGQRVTLRCSPRSGDLSVYWYQQSLDQGLQFLIQYYNGEERAKGNILERFSAQQFPDLHSELNLSSLELGDSALYFCASSVPGAGRTEAFFGQGTRLTVV.

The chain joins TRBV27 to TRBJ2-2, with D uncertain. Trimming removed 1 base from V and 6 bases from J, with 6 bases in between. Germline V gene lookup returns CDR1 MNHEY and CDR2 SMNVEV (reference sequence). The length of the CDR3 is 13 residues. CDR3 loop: CASSLLAAGELFF. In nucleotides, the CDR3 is TGTGCCAGCAGTTTATTGGCAGCCGGGGAGCTGTTTTTT.

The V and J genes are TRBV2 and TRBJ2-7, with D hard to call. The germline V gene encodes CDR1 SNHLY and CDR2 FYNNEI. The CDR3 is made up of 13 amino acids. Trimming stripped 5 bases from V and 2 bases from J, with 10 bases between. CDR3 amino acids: CASSFSSPYEQYF. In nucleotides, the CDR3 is TGTGCCAGCAGTTTTTCATCCCCCTACGAGCAGTACTTC.

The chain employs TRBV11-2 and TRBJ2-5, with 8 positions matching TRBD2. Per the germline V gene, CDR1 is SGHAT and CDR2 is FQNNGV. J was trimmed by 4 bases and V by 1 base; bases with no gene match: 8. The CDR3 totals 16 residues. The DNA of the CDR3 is TGTGCCAGCAGCTTAGTAGTAGCGGGGTCAAGAGAGACCCAGTACTTC. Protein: CASSLVVAGSRETQYF.

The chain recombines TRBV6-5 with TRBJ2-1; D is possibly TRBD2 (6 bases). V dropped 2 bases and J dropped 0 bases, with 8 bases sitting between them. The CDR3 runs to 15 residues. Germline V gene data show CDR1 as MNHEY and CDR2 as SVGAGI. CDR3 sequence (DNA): TGTGCCAGCAGTTACGACGGGAGCTCCTACAATGAGCAGTTCTTC. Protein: CASSYDGSSYNEQFF.

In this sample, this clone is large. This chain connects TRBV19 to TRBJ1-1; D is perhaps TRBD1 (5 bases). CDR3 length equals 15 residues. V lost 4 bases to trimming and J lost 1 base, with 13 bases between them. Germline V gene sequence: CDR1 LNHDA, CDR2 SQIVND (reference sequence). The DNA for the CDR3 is TGTGCCAGTAGTAGCCCGGACATAACGAACACTGAAGCTTTCTTT. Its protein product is CASSSPDITNTEAFF.

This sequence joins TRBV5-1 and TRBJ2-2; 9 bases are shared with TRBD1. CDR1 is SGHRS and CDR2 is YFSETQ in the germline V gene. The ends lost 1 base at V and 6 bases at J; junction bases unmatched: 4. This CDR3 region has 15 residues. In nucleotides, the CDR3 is TGCGCCAGCAGCTTGCCGGACAGGGGACCCGGGGAGCTGTTTTTT. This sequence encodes CASSLPDRGPGELFF.

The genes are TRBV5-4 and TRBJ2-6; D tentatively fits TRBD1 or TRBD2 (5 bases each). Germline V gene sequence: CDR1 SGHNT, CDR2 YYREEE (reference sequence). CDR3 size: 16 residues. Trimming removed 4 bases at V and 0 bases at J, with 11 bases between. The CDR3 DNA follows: TGTGCCAGCAGCCCGGGACGGGTCTCTGGGGCCAACGTCCTGACTTTC. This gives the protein CASSPGRVSGANVLTF.

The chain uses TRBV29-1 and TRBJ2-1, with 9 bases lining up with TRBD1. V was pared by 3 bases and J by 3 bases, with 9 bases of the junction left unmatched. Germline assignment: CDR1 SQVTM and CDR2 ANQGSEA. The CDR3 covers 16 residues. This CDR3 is CSVEPYGTGIYNEQFF. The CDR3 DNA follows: TGCAGCGTTGAGCCGTACGGGACAGGGATCTACAATGAGCAGTTCTTC.

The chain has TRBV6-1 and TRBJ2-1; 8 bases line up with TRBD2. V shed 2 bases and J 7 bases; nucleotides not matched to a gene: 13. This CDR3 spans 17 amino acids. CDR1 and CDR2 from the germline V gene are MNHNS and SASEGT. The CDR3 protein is CASSELRTSLSPNEQFF. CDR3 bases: TGTGCCAGCAGTGAACTTCGGACTAGCTTATCACCTAATGAGCAGTTCTTC.